This T cell receptor (beta chain) was captured by sequencing in a study of blood T cell repertoires in COVID-19 (dated by TCRdb to the early 2020s). Background for the entire study: Collaborator samples came from the United States, Italy and Spain and covered acute and convalescent phases of COVID-19. The material from the prospective study consisted of cDNA or gDNA derived from T cells, B-cell-depleted T cells, or PBMCs. Deeply sampled blood TCRbeta repertoires from subjects exposed to, actively infected with, or recovered from COVID-19 were included in the dataset. A freely available public database, intended as a resource for researchers studying the immune response to SARS-CoV-2, is where the repertoires were released. Samples came from the ongoing ImmuneRACE study (first 160 participants) plus 1,254 subjects from 6 global collaborators. A de-identified subject ID, COVID-19 status, age in years and sex were almost always included in the sample metadata. HLA class I and class II types, where available, came from metadata supplied by the sample provider rather than from assay-based typing.

Points the paper makes about the study in general: The quantity of clinical and demographic metadata differed by source and by participant and was supplied without curation.

In regard to this clone: Its cognate antigen has yet to be identified. No base quality information exists; no much larger clone differs at one position.

TCRbeta CDR3 regions were amplified from genomic DNA using the immunoSEQ Assay, a bias-controlled multiplex PCR. On the authors' methods: The number of nucleated cells in each sample was estimated by amplification of reference gene primers within the assay. To quantify the absolute abundance of each unique TCRbeta CDR3 rearrangement, sequence reads were collapsed and filtered. For each sample, productive Simpson clonality was calculated as the square root of Simpson's diversity index across productive rearrangements. This immuneACCESS table, as held by TCRdb, lists in-frame sequences with V and J called but not all clones. Of the missing ones, under half trace to an unresolved V gene in checked studies; the others have no known cause. That table gives V, J and clone size, and the DNA gave D and trimming. For this sample the table gives around 50,000 clones, of which around 92% were detected only once. Over 2% of the sample goes to the ten largest clones.

Cut back by 2 bases and 7 bases, the V and J ends lie 11 bases apart. CDR1 and CDR2 are drawn from the germline V gene: MNHEY, SVGEGT. From cysteine to phenylalanine, the CDR3 is 13 amino acids long. Only the CDR3 DNA is retained, 39 bases long and in frame from the first base. Whole blood was collected in K2EDTA tubes by collaborating institutions according to the institutions' own protocols. Collaborator samples were shipped for TCRbeta analysis as frozen whole blood, isolated PBMCs, or DNA extracted from either sample type. This chain is built from TRBV6-2 or TRBV6-3 and TRBJ1-1, with an unclear D gene assignment. Sequenced material: peripheral blood. The source of this sequence is a human donor in a cohort sampled during active COVID-19. Read as DNA, the sequence is TGTGCCAGCAGTTACGTGTTGAGGATTGAAGCTTTCTTT. This gives the protein CASSYVLRIEAFF.